This entry describes one T cell receptor beta chain. This sample was included in a study of kidney transplant recipient with SARS-CoV-2 infection. Germline V gives CDR1 MNHEY, CDR2 SVGAGI. V was pared by 4 bases and J by 4 bases, with 22 bases between. The CDR3 contains 17 residues. TCRdb called the reads again in MiXCR, with one record for every CDR3 protein. The sample yields about 250,000 distinct CDR3 sequences, roughly 26% seen once. The sequences come from a blood sample, collected at baseline and on roughly day 110 from a kidney transplant recipient. The genes are TRBV6-5 and TRBJ1-2; no reliable D call. This receptor was obtained from a young adult male patient who had COVID-19 and was a kidney transplant recipient. T cells may partly derive from the graft donor. The CDR3 here is CASSWSSECRKTYGYTF. The CDR3 coding sequence is TGTGCCAGCAGTTGGAGCTCGGAATGTAGAAAGACCTATGGCTACACCTTC.